One and the same sample provided the 32 T cell receptor beta chains below, sequenced in a study of T cell changes during pregnancy in multiple sclerosis. The table came from immunoSEQ multiplex PCR; TCRdb's copy has only in-frame clones and leaves some out. The sample carries some 48,000 clones, around 89% recorded once. Source: CD8+ T cells from peripheral blood mononuclear cells, taken in the second trimester of pregnancy. The receptors derive from a female donor with multiple sclerosis, enrolled in a pregnancy study.

V gene TRBV7-9 combines with J gene TRBJ2-5, with D maybe TRBD2 (6 bases). Per the germline V gene, CDR1 is SEHNR and CDR2 is FQNEAQ (reference sequence). The CDR3 extends over 14 amino acids. Trimming cost V 5 bases and J 3 bases, with 13 bases left between them. The CDR3 DNA reads TGTGCCAGCAGCGAAGGAGGGCCCAAAGAGACCCAGTACTTC. Protein: CASSEGGPKETQYF.

The chain uses TRBV13 and TRBJ2-3; 7 bases map to TRBD1. CDR1 PRHDT and CDR2 FYEKMQ come from the germline V gene (reference sequence). The CDR3 runs 13 residues. V trimming: 4 bases; J trimming: 6 bases; junction bases outside the gene matches: 4. The CDR3 DNA sequence: TGTGCCAGCAGCTCCTCGACAGGGGATACGCAGTATTTT. It specifies CASSSSTGDTQYF.

The chain recombines TRBV11-2 with TRBJ2-3; the D is unclear. CDR1 and CDR2 from the germline V gene are SGHAT and FQNNGV. The ends were cut back, 4 bases at V and 3 bases at J, with 2 bases in the middle. The CDR3 extends over 11 amino acids. This CDR3 reads CASSSTDTQYF. In nucleotides, the CDR3 is TGTGCCAGCAGCTCAACAGATACGCAGTATTTT.

This clone was counted at least ten times. V usage is TRBV15 and J usage is TRBJ2-3; a weak D match, TRBD1 (6 bases). The ends were cut back, 4 bases at V and 0 bases at J, with 17 bases in the middle. CDR3 length: 17 residues. The germline V gene has CDR1 LNHNV and CDR2 YYDKDF (reference sequence). The CDR3 here is CATSTPGQPSSTDTQYF. The CDR3 nucleotides are TGTGCCACCAGCACGCCCGGACAGCCGTCTAGCACAGATACGCAGTATTTT. The entire variable domain, with the rest obtained from reference TRBV15 and TRBJ2-3, is as follows: DAMVIQNPRYQVTQFGKPVTLSCSQTLNHNVMYWYQQKSSQAPKLLFHYYDKDFNNEADTPDNFQSRRPNTSFCFLDIRSPGLGDTAMYLCATSTPGQPSSTDTQYFGPGTRLTVL.

The chain joins TRBV11-2 to TRBJ1-2, with 9 bases lining up with TRBD1. This CDR3 comprises 16 residues. The J segment lost 0 bases and the V segment lost 7 bases, leaving 9 bases of the junction unmatched. In germline, CDR1 is SGHAT, CDR2 FQNNGV. CDR3 sequence reads: CASNPTGGLANYGYTF. The CDR3 coding sequence is TGTGCCAGCAACCCCACAGGGGGCCTAGCTAACTATGGCTACACCTTC.

The chain has TRBV10-3 and TRBJ2-7; D is perhaps TRBD2 (5 bases). Trimming left V 6 bases short and J 2 bases short, with 11 bases between. The CDR3 is made up of 13 amino acids. Germline V gene data show CDR1 as ENHRY and CDR2 as SYGVKD. The CDR3 region has the DNA TGTGCCATCAGGAGTGAGGGTCCCTACGAGCAGTACTTC. Translating it yields CAIRSEGPYEQYF.

This CDR3 reads CATLLLGNTIYF. The CDR3 nucleotides are TGTGCCACCTTACTACTCGGAAACACCATATATTTT. J is TRBJ1-3 and V is TRBV6-6; D not resolved. The CDR3 has 12 amino acids. Trimming took off 10 bases at V and 4 bases at J, with 11 bases between the two ends. Germline CDR1 reads MNHNY; CDR2 reads SVGAGI (reference sequence).

The chain's CDR3 is CASSKRRAFSEQYF. The CDR3 DNA follows: TGTGCCAGCAGCAAGCGGAGGGCCTTTAGCGAGCAGTACTTC. V and J are TRBV21-1 and TRBJ2-7; the table's D call, TRBD2, has no DNA check behind it. TRBV21-1 is recorded as a pseudogene. The CDR3 covers 14 residues.

CDR3 sequence: CASSYVSSEAFF. CDR3 nucleotide sequence: TGTGCCAGCAGCTACGTGAGCTCTGAAGCTTTCTTT. This chain uses TRBV5-5 with TRBJ1-1; D remains unclear. With 3 bases removed from V and 6 bases from J, the gap between germline ends came to 9 bases. Per the germline V gene, CDR1 is SGHKS and CDR2 is YYEKEE (reference sequence). The CDR3 extends over 12 amino acids.

The J gene is TRBJ2-7, the V gene TRBV9, with 9 positions matching TRBD2. Germline CDR1 and CDR2: SGDLS and YYNGEE. The CDR3 loop spans 16 amino acids. V was clipped by 4 bases and J by 4 bases; unmatched bases: 12. The CDR3 loop reads CASSSAGTSRLYEQYF. CDR3 in DNA: TGTGCCAGCAGCAGCGCCGGGACTAGCCGGTTATACGAGCAGTACTTC.

This clone was observed a few times. This CDR3 is CASSPSQGQGRNEQFF. In nucleotides, the CDR3 is TGTGCCAGCAGCCCGAGTCAGGGACAGGGGAGAAATGAGCAGTTCTTC. The V and J genes are TRBV7-9 and TRBJ2-1, with 10 nucleotides matching TRBD1. The CDR3 runs to 16 residues. The J segment lost 7 bases and the V segment lost 5 bases, leaving 11 bases of the junction unmatched. Germline CDR1 and CDR2: SEHNR and FQNEAQ (reference sequence).

The chain recombines TRBV6-5 with TRBJ2-3; 7 bases line up with TRBD1. J lost 4 bases, V lost 2 bases, and 6 bases had no gene match. Germline lookup yields CDR1 MNHEY and CDR2 SVGAGI. This CDR3 spans 15 amino acids. The CDR3 DNA reads as TGTGCCAGCAGTTACGGGACAGTAAAGCCAGATACGCAGTATTTT. Translating it yields CASSYGTVKPDTQYF.

The CDR3 DNA sequence: TGTGCCAGCAGCTTAGTAGTAGGCAGGGGAATCTATGGCTACACCTTC. Amino acids: CASSLVVGRGIYGYTF. This chain connects TRBV11-2 to TRBJ1-2; the D gene is possibly TRBD1 (6 bases). Trimming shortened V by 1 base and J by 4 bases, and 16 bases separated the two germline ends. The CDR3 totals 16 residues. CDR1 is SGHAT, CDR2 FQNNGV, per germline.

V and J are TRBV19 and TRBJ1-1, with D unresolved. V lost 5 bases and J lost 0, with 7 bases in between. CDR1 and CDR2 (germline): LNHDA, SQIVND (reference sequence). This CDR3 comprises 13 residues. In nucleotides, the CDR3 is TGTGCCAGTAGTTCATCCATGAACACTGAAGCTTTCTTT. Translating gives CASSSSMNTEAFF.

The chain couples TRBV27 to TRBJ1-5; no definite D call. The CDR3 contains 15 residues. The germline V gene encodes CDR1 MNHEY and CDR2 SMNVEV (reference sequence). V was clipped by 10 bases and J by 1 base, with 17 bases between them. CDR3 sequence: CATREGSYSNQPQHF. The CDR3 nucleotides are TGTGCCACCCGGGAGGGCTCGTACAGCAATCAGCCCCAGCATTTT.

The chain has TRBV7-8 and TRBJ2-5, with D perhaps matching TRBD2 (5 bases). This CDR3 is built from 14 residues. Germline CDR1 reads SGHVS; CDR2 reads FQNEAQ. The ends were cut back, 5 bases at V and 1 base at J, with 11 bases in the middle. The chain's CDR3 is CASSEGGLQETQYF. The CDR3 DNA follows: TGTGCCAGCAGCGAGGGCGGGCTCCAAGAGACCCAGTACTTC. The complete variable domain, with remaining parts taken from reference TRBV7-8 and TRBJ2-5, reads GAGVSQSPRYKVAKRGQDVALRCDPISGHVSLFWYQQALGQGPEFLTYFQNEAQLDKSGLPSDRFFAERPEGSVSTLKIQRTQQEDSAVYLCASSEGGLQETQYFGPGTRLLVL.

The genes are TRBV2 and TRBJ2-7, with 12 positions matching TRBD2. Looked up from germline, CDR1 is SNHLY and CDR2 is FYNNEI. The V gene end was trimmed by 3 bases and the J gene end by 2 bases; junction bases not matched to a gene: 5. The CDR3 is 16 amino acids. The CDR3 is CASSEDLAGGTYEQYF. CDR3 bases: TGTGCCAGCAGTGAGGATCTAGCGGGGGGGACCTACGAGCAGTACTTC. The full variable domain, completed using reference TRBV2 and TRBJ2-7, is EPEVTQTPSHQVTQMGQEVILRCVPISNHLYFYWYRQILGQKVEFLVSFYNNEISEKSEIFDDQFSVERPDGSNFTLKIRSTKLEDSAMYFCASSEDLAGGTYEQYFGPGTRLTVT.

This clone was detected once. The V gene is TRBV7-9, the J gene TRBJ2-1, with 9 bases matching TRBD2. The germline gives CDR1 SEHNR, CDR2 FQNEAQ (reference sequence). The CDR3 sequence is 16 residues long. V shed 2 bases, J shed 8 bases, and the junction held 10 bases outside the gene matches. The CDR3 sequence is CASSLRVGGGDYEQFF. The CDR3 bases are TGTGCCAGCAGCTTACGGGTCGGCGGGGGGGATTATGAGCAGTTCTTC.

The chain uses TRBV2 and TRBJ1-6; the D is unclear. This CDR3 is built from 16 residues. V lost 4 bases to trimming and J lost 3 bases, with 13 bases between them. Germline V gene lookup returns CDR1 SNHLY and CDR2 FYNNEI. CDR3 coding DNA: TGTGCCAGCAGTGGAACTACACAATTCTATAATTCACCCCTCCACTTT. It is translated as CASSGTTQFYNSPLHF.

This clone was counted a single time. The chain is built from TRBV10-2 and TRBJ2-7; TRBD1 might be the D (6 bases). Trimming pared 8 bases from V and 3 bases from J, leaving 17 bases between. The CDR3 consists of 14 residues. Per the germline V gene, CDR1 is WSHSY and CDR2 is SAAADI. The DNA for the CDR3 is TGCGCCAGCGGGGAAACAGGGTTCTACTACGAGCAGTACTTC. Translation gives CASGETGFYYEQYF.

This chain uses TRBV4-1 with TRBJ1-4, with D possibly being TRBD1 (6 bases). In germline, CDR1 is MGHRA, CDR2 YSYEKL. The CDR3 is 14 amino acids. Deletions cut 1 base from V and 8 bases from J, with 11 bases between. In DNA form, the CDR3 reads TGCGCCAGCAGCCAAGCAGGGGAGAACGAAAAACTGTTTTTT. This sequence encodes CASSQAGENEKLFF.

CDR3 in amino acids: CASGLLGKETQYF. CDR3 in DNA: TGTGCCAGCGGGCTCCTCGGAAAGGAGACCCAGTACTTC. The V and J genes are TRBV6-5 and TRBJ2-5, with no clear D. CDR1 is MNHEY and CDR2 is SVGAGI in the germline V gene. Trimming removed 8 bases at V and 5 bases at J, with 15 bases between. This CDR3 has 13 amino acids.

The J gene is TRBJ1-5, the V gene TRBV19; tentative D call: TRBD1 (5 bases). Trimming shortened V by 10 bases and J by 0 bases, and 19 bases separated the two germline ends. The CDR3 is 16 residues long. Germline lookup yields CDR1 LNHDA and CDR2 SQIVND (reference sequence). The CDR3 spells CATTYDQGYSNQPQHF. Here the CDR3 DNA reads TGTGCCACAACCTACGACCAGGGCTATAGCAATCAGCCCCAGCATTTT.

The genes are TRBV7-6 and TRBJ2-7, with 14 bases fitting TRBD2. Per germline, CDR1 SGHVS and CDR2 FNYEAQ. The CDR3 contains 16 residues. J gave up 3 bases and V 5 bases, and 6 bases lay outside the gene matches. CDR3 region: CASSPGLAGAYYEQYF. CDR3 in DNA: TGTGCCAGCAGCCCGGGACTAGCGGGGGCCTACTACGAGCAGTACTTC.

This clone has just a few counts. V is TRBV2 and J is TRBJ1-1; 7 nucleotides agree with TRBD1. The V gene's germline CDR1 is SNHLY and CDR2 FYNNEI. The length of the CDR3 is 12 residues. V trimming: 6 bases; J trimming: 6 bases; junction bases outside the gene matches: 4. As DNA, the CDR3 is TGTGCCAGCAGGGAGGGGGCCCCTGAAGCTTTCTTT. It encodes CASREGAPEAFF.

The V gene is TRBV7-6, the J gene TRBJ2-2, with TRBD2 matching 10 bases. This CDR3 has 15 residues. After removal of 3 bases from V and 5 bases from J, the junction contained 3 bases not matched to a gene. Germline V gene sequence: CDR1 SGHVS, CDR2 FNYEAQ. CDR3 region: CASSFMTSGTGELFF. DNA of the CDR3: TGTGCCAGCAGCTTCATGACTAGCGGGACCGGGGAGCTGTTTTTT. Drawing the rest from reference TRBV7-6 and TRBJ2-2, the complete variable domain is GAGVSQSPRYKVTKRGQDVALRCDPISGHVSLYWYRQALGQGPEFLTYFNYEAQQDKSGLPNDRFSAERPEGSISTLTIQRTEQRDSAMYRCASSFMTSGTGELFFGEGSRLTVL.

The CDR3 DNA follows: TGCGCCAGCAGCCCTCAACGAACAGGGGTCTATGGCTACACCTTC. Its translation: CASSPQRTGVYGYTF. The chain uses TRBV4-1 and TRBJ1-2, with 7 bases identical to TRBD1. There are 15 residues in the CDR3. V trimming: 4 bases; J trimming: 4 bases; junction bases outside the gene matches: 9. Germline lookup yields CDR1 MGHRA and CDR2 YSYEKL.

The CDR3 DNA is TGTGCCATCAGTGTTACTAGCGGGGACTACGAGCAGTACTTC. It specifies CAISVTSGDYEQYF. The chain recombines TRBV10-3 with TRBJ2-7, with TRBD2 identical over 10 bases. Unmatched junction bases numbered 3, after V lost 4 bases and J lost 3 bases. The CDR3 sequence is 14 residues long. Germline V gene lookup returns CDR1 ENHRY and CDR2 SYGVKD.

The chain recombines TRBV11-1 with TRBJ1-1, with TRBD1 matching over 9 bases. The V and J ends lost 1 base and 6 bases, in that order; junction bases with no gene match: 6. The CDR3 covers 15 residues. The germline gives CDR1 SGHAT, CDR2 FQDESV (reference sequence). CDR3 in DNA: TGTGCCAGCAGCTTAGATTTGGACAGGGGATCTGAAGCTTTCTTT. This codes for CASSLDLDRGSEAFF.

The rearrangement joins TRBV7-3 to TRBJ2-2; 14 bases are shared with TRBD2. CDR1 and CDR2 from the germline V gene are SGHTA and FQGTGA. This CDR3 is built from 18 residues. Unmatched junction bases numbered 5, after V lost 5 bases and J lost 0 bases. The CDR3 region is CASSPGLAGGANTGELFF. Written as DNA, the CDR3 is TGTGCCAGCAGCCCTGGACTAGCGGGGGGCGCGAACACCGGGGAGCTGTTTTTT.

CDR3 in amino acids: CASSGSDTQYF. In nucleotides, the CDR3 is TGCGCCAGCAGCGGCTCAGATACGCAGTATTTT. The chain joins TRBV5-1 to TRBJ2-3; D gene uncertain. V lost 4 bases to trimming and J lost 4 bases, with 4 bases between them. The CDR3 extends over 11 amino acids. Germline V gene sequence: CDR1 SGHRS, CDR2 YFSETQ.

The chain employs TRBV19 and TRBJ1-2; D may be TRBD1 (5 bases). CDR3 length equals 16 residues. Germline V gene lookup returns CDR1 LNHDA and CDR2 SQIVND (reference sequence). Trimming took 3 bases from V and 8 from J, leaving 22 bases between them. CDR3 protein: CASSMGTGPGIEGYTF. CDR3 coding DNA: TGTGCCAGTAGTATGGGAACCGGGCCAGGGATAGAGGGCTACACCTTC.